A selection of T cell receptor beta chains follows, all from one sample in a study of radiotherapy plus CTLA-4 blockade in lung cancer. Profiling relied on immunoSEQ multiplex PCR, and the TCRdb table lists in-frame clones only, not all of them. The sample consists of about 31,000 clones, around 73% of them appearing once. The sample was peripheral blood, taken from a patient treated with radiotherapy plus ipilimumab. The source is a human donor with non-small cell lung cancer who had stable disease on radiotherapy plus ipilimumab. Both conserved end residues are part of each CDR3. Fields, in order: D gene, V gene, J gene, clone size, CDR3 protein, CDR3 DNA. D genes are given only for firm matches. Rows may omit the clone size; those that give it use once, few, many or a size class.

D gene: -
V gene: TRBV28
J gene: TRBJ1-2
clone size: -
CDR3 protein: CASSLSGGPTF
CDR3 DNA: TGTGCCAGCAGTTTATCCGGGGGTCCGACCTTC

D gene: -
V gene: TRBV4-1
J gene: TRBJ1-4
clone size: -
CDR3 protein: CASSLGRINEKLFF
CDR3 DNA: TGCGCCAGCAGCCTGGGACGGATTAATGAAAAACTGTTTTTT

D gene: -
V gene: TRBV28
J gene: TRBJ1-1
clone size: few
CDR3 protein: CASSRRNMNTEAFF
CDR3 DNA: TGTGCCAGCAGCCGACGGAACATGAACACTGAAGCTTTCTTT

D gene: TRBD1
V gene: TRBV4-3
J gene: TRBJ1-1
clone size: few
CDR3 protein: CASSQGIGTGSMDTEAFF
CDR3 DNA: TGCGCCAGCAGCCAAGGTATAGGGACAGGGAGTATGGACACTGAAGCTTTCTTT

D gene: -
V gene: TRBV27
J gene: TRBJ1-1
clone size: -
CDR3 protein: CASSPHGGFTEAFF
CDR3 DNA: TGTGCCAGCAGCCCACATGGGGGTTTCACTGAAGCTTTCTTT

D gene: -
V gene: TRBV29-1
J gene: TRBJ1-2
clone size: -
CDR3 protein: CSVVKETNYGYTF
CDR3 DNA: TGCAGCGTTGTGAAGGAGACCAACTATGGCTACACCTTC

D gene: TRBD1
V gene: TRBV28
J gene: TRBJ1-5
clone size: -
CDR3 protein: CASSTGRGRQPQHF
CDR3 DNA: TGTGCCAGCAGTACTGGCAGGGGGAGACAGCCCCAGCATTTT

D gene: -
V gene: TRBV7-9
J gene: TRBJ1-4
clone size: -
CDR3 protein: CASSSDTFNEKLFF
CDR3 DNA: TGTGCCAGCAGCTCCGACACCTTTAATGAAAAACTGTTTTTT

D gene: TRBD2
V gene: TRBV7-8
J gene: TRBJ2-5
clone size: few
CDR3 protein: CASSMGLARQETQYF
CDR3 DNA: TGTGCCAGCAGCATGGGACTAGCGAGACAAGAGACCCAGTACTTC

D gene: -
V gene: TRBV18
J gene: TRBJ1-1
clone size: -
CDR3 protein: CASSPPVVFRENTEAFF
CDR3 DNA: TGTGCCAGCTCACCACCGGTGGTGTTTAGGGAGAACACTGAAGCTTTCTTT

D gene: -
V gene: TRBV15
J gene: TRBJ2-3
clone size: -
CDR3 protein: CATSRDAESGTQYF
CDR3 DNA: TGTGCCACCAGCAGAGATGCAGAATCGGGTACGCAGTATTTT

D gene: -
V gene: TRBV6-1
J gene: TRBJ1-5
clone size: -
CDR3 protein: CASSEPRGNQPQHF
CDR3 DNA: TGTGCCAGCAGTGAACCAAGGGGCAATCAGCCCCAGCATTTT

D gene: -
V gene: TRBV5-1
J gene: TRBJ1-2
clone size: once
CDR3 protein: CASSLGRRGYGYTF
CDR3 DNA: TGCGCCAGCAGCTTGGGGAGGCGGGGCTATGGCTACACCTTC

D gene: TRBD1
V gene: TRBV5-1
J gene: TRBJ2-5
clone size: -
CDR3 protein: CASRLRDRETQYF
CDR3 DNA: TGCGCCAGCAGACTTCGGGACAGAGAGACCCAGTACTTC

D gene: TRBD2
V gene: TRBV30
J gene: TRBJ2-6
clone size: -
CDR3 protein: CAWSATSGGFLHPGANVLTF
CDR3 DNA: TGTGCCTGGAGTGCAACTAGCGGGGGGTTTTTACACCCTGGGGCCAACGTCCTGACTTTC

D gene: -
V gene: TRBV6-1
J gene: TRBJ2-5
clone size: -
CDR3 protein: CASSERTADSTFRETQYF
CDR3 DNA: TGTGCCAGCAGTGAGAGAACCGCCGACAGTACGTTCCGTGAGACCCAGTACTTC

D gene: TRBD1
V gene: TRBV5-4
J gene: TRBJ1-1
clone size: once
CDR3 protein: CASSPQTGANTEAFF
CDR3 DNA: TGTGCCAGCAGCCCTCAGACAGGGGCGAACACTGAAGCTTTCTTT

D gene: -
V gene: TRBV6-6
J gene: TRBJ2-2
clone size: -
CDR3 protein: CASYGYYTGELFF
CDR3 DNA: TGTGCCAGCTATGGTTATTACACCGGGGAGCTGTTTTTT

D gene: -
V gene: TRBV19
J gene: TRBJ2-1
clone size: -
CDR3 protein: CASSIGQLNEQFF
CDR3 DNA: TGTGCCAGTAGTATTGGGCAGCTAAATGAGCAGTTCTTC

D gene: -
V gene: TRBV28
J gene: TRBJ2-2
clone size: -
CDR3 protein: CASSLLGGHGELFF
CDR3 DNA: TGTGCCAGCAGTTTATTAGGGGGTCACGGGGAGCTGTTTTTT

D gene: -
V gene: TRBV2
J gene: TRBJ1-2
clone size: -
CDR3 protein: CASSEVREVGGYTF
CDR3 DNA: TGTGCCAGCAGTGAGGTCAGGGAAGTGGGCGGCTACACCTTC

D gene: -
V gene: TRBV10-3
J gene: TRBJ1-5
clone size: -
CDR3 protein: CAISDQEVQPQHF
CDR3 DNA: TGTGCCATCAGTGACCAAGAAGTCCAGCCCCAGCATTTT

D gene: -
V gene: TRBV9
J gene: TRBJ1-5
clone size: -
CDR3 protein: CASSVGPGFGNQPQHF
CDR3 DNA: TGTGCCAGCAGCGTAGGGCCAGGGTTTGGCAATCAGCCCCAGCATTTT

D gene: -
V gene: TRBV29-1
J gene: TRBJ2-4
clone size: -
CDR3 protein: CSVEPATGPKNIQYF
CDR3 DNA: TGCAGCGTTGAACCGGCCACGGGACCCAAAAACATTCAGTACTTC

D gene: -
V gene: TRBV11-2
J gene: TRBJ2-2
clone size: -
CDR3 protein: CASSLDEPGRTYTGELFF
CDR3 DNA: TGTGCCAGCAGCTTAGACGAACCAGGACGGACCTACACCGGGGAGCTGTTTTTT

D gene: -
V gene: TRBV5-1
J gene: TRBJ1-1
clone size: -
CDR3 protein: CASSLGTVWNTEAFF
CDR3 DNA: TGCGCCAGCAGCTTGGGGACAGTTTGGAACACTGAAGCTTTCTTT

D gene: TRBD2
V gene: TRBV7-8
J gene: TRBJ2-3
clone size: -
CDR3 protein: CASSSREGGTDTQYF
CDR3 DNA: TGTGCCAGCAGCTCCCGGGAGGGGGGGACAGATACGCAGTATTTT